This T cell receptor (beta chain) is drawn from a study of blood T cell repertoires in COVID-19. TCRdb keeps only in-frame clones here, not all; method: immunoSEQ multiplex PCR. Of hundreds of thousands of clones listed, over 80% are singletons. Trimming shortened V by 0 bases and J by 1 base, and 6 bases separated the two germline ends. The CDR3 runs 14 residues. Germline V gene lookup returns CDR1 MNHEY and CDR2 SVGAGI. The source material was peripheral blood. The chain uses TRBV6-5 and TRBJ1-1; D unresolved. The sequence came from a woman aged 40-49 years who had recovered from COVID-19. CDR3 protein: CASSYSSRNTEAFF. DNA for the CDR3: TGTGCCAGCAGTTACTCGTCCAGGAACACTGAAGCTTTCTTT.